A single sample gave rise to the 26 T cell receptor beta chains below, sequenced in a study of control samples from healthy donors and cancer patients. Method: immunoSEQ multiplex PCR; TCRdb's copy keeps in-frame clones and lacks some. The sample contains some 78,000 clones, approximately 91% of which appear only once. The sequenced material came from blood. The receptors here all came from a woman aged 55-69 years in good health.

The chain carries TRBV15 and TRBJ1-4, with 7 bases identical to TRBD1. Germline CDR1 is LNHNV and CDR2 is YYDKDF (reference sequence). CDR3 length equals 16 residues. The junction had 13 bases not matched to a gene; V was cut back by 0 bases and J by 12 bases. The CDR3 DNA reads TGTGCCACCAGCAGAGATCTGGGAGCGGTCCAGGGGGAACTGTTTTTT. It yields the protein CATSRDLGAVQGELFF. Full variable domain (remainder filled in from reference TRBV15 and TRBJ1-4): DAMVIQNPRYQVTQFGKPVTLSCSQTLNHNVMYWYQQKSSQAPKLLFHYYDKDFNNEADTPDNFQSRRPNTSFCFLDIRSPGLGDTAMYLCATSRDLGAVQGELFFGSGTQLSVL.

The chain recombines TRBV10-1 with TRBJ2-2, with 9 bases lining up with TRBD2. Unmatched junction bases numbered 3, after V lost 0 bases and J lost 1 base. The germline CDR1 and CDR2 sequences are WNHNN and SYGVQD (reference sequence). This CDR3 spans 17 amino acids. Here the CDR3 reads CASSESARGGNTGELFF. CDR3 bases: TGCGCCAGCAGTGAGTCGGCGCGGGGGGGGAACACCGGGGAGCTGTTTTTT.

The chain joins TRBV7-8 to TRBJ1-1; possible D gene TRBD1, 5 bases. This CDR3 contains 15 residues. CDR1 SGHVS and CDR2 FQNEAQ come from the germline V gene. Trimming left V 5 bases short and J 8 bases short, with 21 bases between. The DNA of the CDR3 is TGTGCCAGCAGCACAAGGAGGGACGGCTTAGCCGAAGCTTTCTTT. The encoded protein is CASSTRRDGLAEAFF.

This rearrangement joins TRBV5-6 to TRBJ2-5; D is perhaps TRBD1 (5 bases). Trimming took 4 bases from V and 5 from J, leaving 24 bases between them. CDR1 is SGHDT and CDR2 is YYEEEE in the germline V gene. This CDR3 region has 17 residues. The CDR3 spells CASSRRTPAVLGETQYF. In nucleotides, the CDR3 is TGTGCCAGCAGCAGACGGACACCCGCCGTCCTAGGGGAGACCCAGTACTTC.

A note on this clone: The junction does not match germline at one end; this may be a read error. The chain links TRBV28 to TRBJ2-7; 10 bases match TRBD2. Germline V lookup: CDR1 MDHEN, CDR2 SYDVKM. The CDR3 has 12 amino acids. The CDR3 loop reads CASSAPSLAGHF. The CDR3 DNA sequence: TGTGCCAGCAGCGCGCCGTCACTAGCGGGGCACTTC.

The V and J genes are TRBV18 and TRBJ2-3; no firm D call. The CDR3 has 14 amino acids. V was pared by 3 bases and J by 0 bases, with 7 bases between. Germline V gives CDR1 KGHSH, CDR2 LQKENI. CDR3 protein: CASSPFTSTDTQYF. The CDR3 nucleotides read TGTGCCAGCTCACCCTTTACTAGCACAGATACGCAGTATTTT.

The chain has TRBV6-5 and TRBJ2-7; D is unresolved. V was clipped by 6 bases and J by 2 bases, with 17 bases between them. CDR1 MNHEY and CDR2 SVGAGI come from the germline V gene. The CDR3 loop spans 15 amino acids. The CDR3 reads CASSQSGASPYEQYF. The CDR3, as DNA: TGTGCCAGCAGCCAGTCGGGCGCCAGCCCCTACGAGCAGTACTTC.

The genes are TRBV5-4 and TRBJ2-3; weak D call: TRBD2 (6 bases). Trimming cost V 5 bases and J 2 bases, with 18 bases left between them. The CDR3 contains 16 residues. The germline gives CDR1 SGHNT, CDR2 YYREEE (reference sequence). CDR3 protein: CASRGREQKDTDTQYF. Written as DNA, the CDR3 is TGTGCCAGCAGGGGTCGGGAGCAAAAAGACACAGATACGCAGTATTTT.

The chain uses TRBV7-8 and TRBJ1-1; TRBD1 matches 9 bases. V lost 2 bases, J lost 6 bases, and 4 bases stayed unmatched. The CDR3 has 14 residues. Germline V gene sequence: CDR1 SGHVS, CDR2 FQNEAQ. CDR3 region: CASSLRTGGSEAFF. CDR3 DNA: TGTGCCAGCAGCTTACGTACAGGGGGCTCTGAAGCTTTCTTT.

The V and J genes are TRBV3-1 (or the pseudogene TRBV3-2) and TRBJ1-2; D may be TRBD1 (6 bases). The germline gives CDR1 LGHDT, CDR2 YNNKEL (reference sequence). CDR3 length: 15 residues. V was cut by 2 bases and J by 4 bases, with 14 bases left in between. The CDR3 coding sequence is TGTGCCAGCAGCCAAATTCGGCAGGGGACCTATGGCTACACCTTC. This translates into CASSQIRQGTYGYTF.

J is TRBJ2-5 and V is TRBV7-2; 8 bases match TRBD2. Germline assignment: CDR1 SGHTA and CDR2 FQGNSA. V shed 5 bases and J 6 bases; nucleotides not matched to a gene: 8. The CDR3 contains 14 residues. The CDR3 sequence: CASSESGSGKTQYF. CDR3 in DNA: TGTGCCAGCAGCGAGAGCGGGAGTGGGAAGACCCAGTACTTC.

This clone turned up a few times. The gene calls are TRBV7-9 and TRBJ2-7, with 8 bases aligning to TRBD1. Trimming took 1 base from V and 5 from J; bases not matched to a gene: 7. From germline, CDR1 is SEHNR and CDR2 FQNEAQ (reference sequence). The CDR3 runs 15 residues. Here the CDR3 DNA reads TGTGCCAGCAGCTTAGACAGGGGGGCGGCCCACGAGCAGTACTTC. This translates into CASSLDRGAAHEQYF.

The rearrangement links TRBV10-3 to TRBJ2-7; D is uncertain. Germline CDR1 is ENHRY and CDR2 is SYGVKD. CDR3 length: 13 residues. Trimming pared 1 base from V and 3 bases from J, leaving 7 bases between. CDR3 protein: CAISEYSVYEQYF. CDR3 bases: TGTGCCATCAGTGAGTACAGCGTCTACGAGCAGTACTTC.

V gene TRBV18 combines with J gene TRBJ1-2, with D unclear. Germline loops: CDR1 KGHSH, CDR2 LQKENI. This CDR3 has 14 residues. The ends were cut back, 2 bases at V and 2 bases at J, with 9 bases in the middle. The CDR3 region is CASSPGSLNYGYTF. For the CDR3, the DNA is TGTGCCAGCTCACCAGGCAGCCTAAACTATGGCTACACCTTC.

The chain uses TRBV4-1 and TRBJ2-1; no clear D gene. CDR3 length: 16 residues. The germline CDR1 and CDR2 sequences are MGHRA and YSYEKL. With 3 bases removed from V and 5 bases from J, the gap between germline ends came to 17 bases. CDR3 amino acids: CASSHRPARGNNEQFF. The CDR3 DNA sequence: TGCGCCAGCAGCCATCGACCGGCCCGTGGGAACAATGAGCAGTTCTTC.

This chain links TRBV12-3 or TRBV12-4 with TRBJ1-5, with D uncertain. V lost 7 bases and J 0 bases, leaving 7 bases between the germline ends. CDR3 length: 13 amino acids. The CDR3 nucleotides are TGTGCCAGCACAGTAACTAGCAATCAGCCCCAGCATTTT. This sequence encodes CASTVTSNQPQHF.

The rearrangement joins TRBV6-5 to TRBJ2-7; D gene unclear. Trimming took 6 bases from V and 5 from J, leaving 14 bases between them. From germline, CDR1 is MNHEY and CDR2 SVGAGI. This CDR3 region has 13 residues. DNA of the CDR3: TGTGCCAGCAGCTCAAAAAGCATCCACGAGCAGTACTTC. This encodes CASSSKSIHEQYF.

The chain uses TRBV2 and TRBJ1-4; 11 bases are a match to TRBD1. This CDR3 spans 13 amino acids. After removal of 8 bases from V and 8 bases from J, the junction contained 4 bases not matched to a gene. CDR1 and CDR2 (germline): SNHLY, FYNNEI. In DNA form, the CDR3 reads TGTGCCAGCTCCGGGACAGGGGGAGAAAAACTGTTTTTT. Translating gives CASSGTGGEKLFF.

The chain recombines TRBV4-1 with TRBJ1-1; the D is unclear. The germline V gene encodes CDR1 MGHRA and CDR2 YSYEKL. The CDR3 contains 14 residues. Trimming took 0 bases from V and 0 from J, leaving 5 bases between them. CDR3 loop: CASSQEGVNTEAFF. The CDR3 DNA sequence: TGCGCCAGCAGCCAAGAGGGTGTGAACACTGAAGCTTTCTTT.

CDR3 protein: CASSELQGTREQYF. Here the CDR3 DNA reads TGTGCCAGCAGTGAGTTACAGGGGACGCGCGAGCAGTACTTC. This rearrangement joins TRBV2 to TRBJ2-7; 7 nucleotides match TRBD1. CDR3 size: 14 residues. Per the germline V gene, CDR1 is SNHLY and CDR2 is FYNNEI. The J segment lost 6 bases and the V segment lost 3 bases, leaving 8 bases of the junction unmatched.

The rearrangement links TRBV4-3 to TRBJ1-3; D is perhaps TRBD1 (5 bases). Deletions cut 1 base from V and 4 bases from J, with 8 bases between. CDR3 length: 14 amino acids. CDR1 is LGHNA and CDR2 is YSLEER in the germline V gene. Written as DNA, the CDR3 is TGCGCCAGCAGCCAAGGCGCAGGGGGAAACACCATATATTTT. Its protein product is CASSQGAGGNTIYF.

The V and J genes are TRBV7-2 and TRBJ2-7; D might be TRBD2 (5 bases). Germline V CDR1 and CDR2: SGHTA, FQGNSA. The CDR3 totals 13 residues. Trimming stripped 1 base from V and 6 bases from J, with 10 bases between. In DNA form, the CDR3 reads TGTGCCAGCAGCTTAGGCGGGCCGAGCGAGCAGTACTTC. Encoded protein: CASSLGGPSEQYF.

The CDR3 loop is CASSPGGSYEQYF. CDR3 nucleotide sequence: TGTGCCAGCAGCCCCGGGGGGAGCTACGAGCAGTACTTC. This chain connects TRBV7-9 to TRBJ2-7, with TRBD2 matching 7 bases. Per germline, CDR1 SEHNR and CDR2 FQNEAQ (reference sequence). The J segment lost 3 bases and the V segment lost 5 bases, leaving 4 bases of the junction unmatched. This CDR3 spans 13 amino acids.

This chain joins TRBV7-9 and TRBJ1-5; D gene ambiguous. Germline CDR1 SEHNR, CDR2 FQNEAQ (reference sequence). There are 12 residues in the CDR3. Trimming shortened V by 6 bases and J by 9 bases, and 12 bases separated the two germline ends. In DNA, the CDR3 is TGTGCCAGCAGTTTTCACGCAGGGCCCCAGCATTTT. Protein product: CASSFHAGPQHF.

V is TRBV7-2 and J is TRBJ2-3; D not resolved. Trimming stripped 1 base from V and 3 bases from J, with 11 bases between. Germline loops: CDR1 SGHTA, CDR2 FQGNSA. CDR3 size: 15 residues. CDR3 bases: TGTGCCAGCAGCTTAGTCCCGCACTTAACAGATACGCAGTATTTT. Translating it yields CASSLVPHLTDTQYF. Based on the CDR3 plus reference TRBV7-2 and TRBJ2-3, the full variable domain is GAGVSQSPSNKVTEKGKDVELRCDPISGHTALYWYRQSLGQGLEFLIYFQGNSAPDKSGLPSDRFSAERTGGSVSTLTIQRTQQEDSAVYLCASSLVPHLTDTQYFGPGTRLTVL.

This sequence joins TRBV5-1 and TRBJ1-1; D perhaps matches TRBD1 (5 bases). CDR1 and CDR2 (germline): SGHRS, YFSETQ. Trimming took 2 bases from V and 1 from J, leaving 6 bases between them. This CDR3 comprises 13 residues. CDR3 in DNA: TGCGCCAGCAGCTTTACAGGGAACACTGAAGCTTTCTTT. This gives the protein CASSFTGNTEAFF.